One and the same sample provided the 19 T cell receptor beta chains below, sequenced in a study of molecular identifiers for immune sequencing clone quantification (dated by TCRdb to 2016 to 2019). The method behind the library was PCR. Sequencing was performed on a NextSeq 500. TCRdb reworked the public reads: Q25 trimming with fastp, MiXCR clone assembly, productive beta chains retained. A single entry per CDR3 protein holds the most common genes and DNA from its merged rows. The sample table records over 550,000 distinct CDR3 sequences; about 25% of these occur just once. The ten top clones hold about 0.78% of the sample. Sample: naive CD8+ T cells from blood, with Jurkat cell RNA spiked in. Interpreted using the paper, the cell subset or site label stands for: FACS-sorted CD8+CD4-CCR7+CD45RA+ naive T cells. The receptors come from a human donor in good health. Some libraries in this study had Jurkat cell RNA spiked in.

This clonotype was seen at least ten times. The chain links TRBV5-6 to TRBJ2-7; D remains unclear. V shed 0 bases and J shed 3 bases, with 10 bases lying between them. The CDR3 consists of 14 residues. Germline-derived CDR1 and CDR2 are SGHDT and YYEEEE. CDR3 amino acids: CASSLVQSYYEQYF. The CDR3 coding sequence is TGTGCCAGCAGCTTGGTGCAGTCCTACTACGAGCAGTACTTC. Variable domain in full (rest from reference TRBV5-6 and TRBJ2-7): DAGVTQSPTHLIKTRGQQVTLRCSPKSGHDTVSWYQQALGQGPQFIFQYYEEEERQRGNFPDRFSGHQFPNYSSELNVNALLLGDSALYLCASSLVQSYYEQYFGPGTRLTVT.

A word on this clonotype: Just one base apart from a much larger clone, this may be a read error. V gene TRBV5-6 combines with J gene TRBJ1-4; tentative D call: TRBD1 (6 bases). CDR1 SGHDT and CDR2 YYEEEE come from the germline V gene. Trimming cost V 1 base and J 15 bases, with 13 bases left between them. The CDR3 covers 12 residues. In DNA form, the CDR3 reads TGTGCCAGCAGCTTGAACACAGGGTCGTTGTTTTTT. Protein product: CASSLNTGSLFF. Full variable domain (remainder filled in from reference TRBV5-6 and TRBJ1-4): DAGVTQSPTHLIKTRGQQVTLRCSPKSGHDTVSWYQQALGQGPQFIFQYYEEEERQRGNFPDRFSGHQFPNYSSELNVNALLLGDSALYLCASSLNTGSLFFGSGTQLSVL.

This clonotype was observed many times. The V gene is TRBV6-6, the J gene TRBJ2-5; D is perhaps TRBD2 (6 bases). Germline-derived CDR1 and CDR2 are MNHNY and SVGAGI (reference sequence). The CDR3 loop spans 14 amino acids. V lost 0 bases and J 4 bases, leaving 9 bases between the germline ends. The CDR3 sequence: CASSYSLGGETQYF. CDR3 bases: TGTGCCAGCAGTTACTCCTTGGGGGGAGAGACCCAGTACTTC.

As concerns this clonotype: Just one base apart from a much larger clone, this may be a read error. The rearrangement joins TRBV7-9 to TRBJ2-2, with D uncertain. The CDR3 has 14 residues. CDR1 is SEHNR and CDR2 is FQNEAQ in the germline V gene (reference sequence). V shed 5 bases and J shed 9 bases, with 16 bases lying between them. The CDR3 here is CASSPWLGSRELFF. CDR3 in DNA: TGTGCCAGCAGCCCTTGGCTCGGATCCAGGGAGCTGTTTTTT. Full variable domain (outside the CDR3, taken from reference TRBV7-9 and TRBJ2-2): DTGVSQNPRHKITKRGQNVTFRCDPISEHNRLYWYRQTLGQGPEFLTYFQNEAQLEKSRLLSDRFSAERPKGSFSTLEIQRTEQGDSAMYLCASSPWLGSRELFFGEGSRLTVL.

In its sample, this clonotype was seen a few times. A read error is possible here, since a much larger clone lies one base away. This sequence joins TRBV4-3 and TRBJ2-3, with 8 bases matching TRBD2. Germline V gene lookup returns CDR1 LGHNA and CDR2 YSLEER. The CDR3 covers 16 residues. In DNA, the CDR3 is TGCGCCAGCCGCCAAGTCGCCGGGAGCGGGGGAGATACGCAGTATTTT. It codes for CASRQVAGSGGDTQYF.

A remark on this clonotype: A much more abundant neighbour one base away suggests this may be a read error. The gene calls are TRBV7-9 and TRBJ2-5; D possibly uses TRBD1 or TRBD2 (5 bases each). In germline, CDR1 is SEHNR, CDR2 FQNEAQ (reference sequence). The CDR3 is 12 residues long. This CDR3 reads CASRDLTEPQYF. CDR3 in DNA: TGTGCCAGCAGGGACTTGACAGAGCCCCAGTACTTC.

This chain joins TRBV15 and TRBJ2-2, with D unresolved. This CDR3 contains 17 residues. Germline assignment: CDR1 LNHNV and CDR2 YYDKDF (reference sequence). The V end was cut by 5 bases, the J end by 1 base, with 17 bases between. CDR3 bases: TGTGCCACCAGCGGATTCGACCTGGGATTGAACACCGGGGAGCTGTTTTTT. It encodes CATSGFDLGLNTGELFF.

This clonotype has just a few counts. The CDR3 DNA sequence: TGTGCCAGCAGTGAAGCCTTTATGGGCTACGAGCAGTACTTC. It yields the protein CASSEAFMGYEQYF. The chain combines TRBV6-1 with TRBJ2-7; no firm D call. The CDR3 spans 14 residues. V was trimmed by 0 bases and J by 3 bases, leaving 9 bases between them. CDR1 and CDR2 from the germline V gene are MNHNS and SASEGT.

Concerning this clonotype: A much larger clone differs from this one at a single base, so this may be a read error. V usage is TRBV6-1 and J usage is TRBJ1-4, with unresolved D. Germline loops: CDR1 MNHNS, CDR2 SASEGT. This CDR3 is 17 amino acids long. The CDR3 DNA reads TGTGCCGGCAGTGCATGGCCAGCCACTGCAACTAATGAAAAACTGTTTTTT. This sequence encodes CAGSAWPATATNEKLFF.

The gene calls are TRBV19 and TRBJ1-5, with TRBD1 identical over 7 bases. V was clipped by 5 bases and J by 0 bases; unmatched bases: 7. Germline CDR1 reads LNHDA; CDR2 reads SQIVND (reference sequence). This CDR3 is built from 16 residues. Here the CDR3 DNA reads TGTGCCAGTAGTGTACAGGGGCCATATAGCAATCAGCCCCAGCATTTT. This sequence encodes CASSVQGPYSNQPQHF.

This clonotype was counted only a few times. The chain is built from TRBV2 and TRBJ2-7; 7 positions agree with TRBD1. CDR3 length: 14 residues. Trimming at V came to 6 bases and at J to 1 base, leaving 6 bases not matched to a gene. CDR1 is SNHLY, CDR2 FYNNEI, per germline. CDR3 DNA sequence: TGTGCCAGCAGAACTCAGGGGGAATCCTACGAGCAGTACTTC. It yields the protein CASRTQGESYEQYF. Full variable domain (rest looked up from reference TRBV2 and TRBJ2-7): EPEVTQTPSHQVTQMGQEVILRCVPISNHLYFYWYRQILGQKVEFLVSFYNNEISEKSEIFDDQFSVERPDGSNFTLKIRSTKLEDSAMYFCASRTQGESYEQYFGPGTRLTVT.

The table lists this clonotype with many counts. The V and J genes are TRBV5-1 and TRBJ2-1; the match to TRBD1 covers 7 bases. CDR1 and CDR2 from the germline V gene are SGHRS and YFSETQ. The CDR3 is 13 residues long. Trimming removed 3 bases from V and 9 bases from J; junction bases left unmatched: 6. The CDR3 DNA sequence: TGCGCCAGCAGCTCCCAGGGGGTACCTGAGCAGTTCTTC. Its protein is CASSSQGVPEQFF.

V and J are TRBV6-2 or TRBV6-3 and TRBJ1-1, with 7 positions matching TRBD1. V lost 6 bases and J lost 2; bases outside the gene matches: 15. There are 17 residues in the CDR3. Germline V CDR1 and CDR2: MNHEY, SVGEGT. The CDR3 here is CASRQAGGTLFNTEAFF. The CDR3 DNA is TGTGCCAGCAGACAGGCAGGGGGAACTCTGTTTAACACTGAAGCTTTCTTT.

The CDR3 spells CASSLVFADTQYF. In DNA, the CDR3 is TGTGCCAGCAGCTTAGTCTTCGCAGATACGCAGTATTTT. The chain carries TRBV7-7 and TRBJ2-3; D is undetermined. V was shortened by 1 base and J by 4 bases, with 6 bases between the two germline ends. This CDR3 is 13 amino acids long. Germline V CDR1 and CDR2: SSHAT, FNYEAQ (reference sequence). The full variable domain, in which reference TRBV7-7 and TRBJ2-3 provide the parts outside the CDR3, is GAGVSQSPRYKVTKRGQDVTLRCDPISSHATLYWYQQALGQGPEFLTYFNYEAQPDKSGLPSDRFSAERPEGSISTLTIQRTEQRDSAMYRCASSLVFADTQYFGPGTRLTVL.

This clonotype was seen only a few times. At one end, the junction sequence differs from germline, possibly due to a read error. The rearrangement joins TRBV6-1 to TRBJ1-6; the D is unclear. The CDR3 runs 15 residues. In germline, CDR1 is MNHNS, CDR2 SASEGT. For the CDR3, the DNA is TGTGCCAGCAGTGATTTTGACTCGGGGTATTCGCCCCTCCACTTT. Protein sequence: CASSDFDSGYSPLHF.

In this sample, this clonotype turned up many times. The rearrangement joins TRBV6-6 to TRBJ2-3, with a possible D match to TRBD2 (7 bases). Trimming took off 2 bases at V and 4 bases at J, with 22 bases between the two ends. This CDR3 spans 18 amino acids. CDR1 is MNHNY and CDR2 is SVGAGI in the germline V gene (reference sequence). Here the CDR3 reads CASSYPWGAGDEADTQYF. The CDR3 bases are TGTGCCAGCAGTTACCCCTGGGGGGCGGGAGATGAGGCAGATACGCAGTATTTT.

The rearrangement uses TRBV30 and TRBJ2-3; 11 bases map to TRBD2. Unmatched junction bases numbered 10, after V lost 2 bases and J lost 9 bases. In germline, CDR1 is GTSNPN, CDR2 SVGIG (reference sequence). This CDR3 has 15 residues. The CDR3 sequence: CAWSSRLAGGRTQYF. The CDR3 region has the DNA TGTGCCTGGAGTTCGAGGCTAGCGGGAGGTCGGACGCAGTATTTT. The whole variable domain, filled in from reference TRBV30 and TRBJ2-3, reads SQTIHQWPATLVQPVGSPLSLECTVEGTSNPNLYWYRQAAGRGLQLLFYSVGIGQISSEVPQNLSASRPQDRQFILSSKKLLLSDSGFYLCAWSSRLAGGRTQYFGPGTRLTVL.

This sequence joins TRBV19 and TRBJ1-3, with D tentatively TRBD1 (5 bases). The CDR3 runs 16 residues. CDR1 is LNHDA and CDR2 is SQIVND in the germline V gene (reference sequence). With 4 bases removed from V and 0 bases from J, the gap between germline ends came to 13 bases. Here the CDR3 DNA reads TGTGCCAGTAGTACCGGGACGGCGAGCTCTGGAAACACCATATATTTT. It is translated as CASSTGTASSGNTIYF.

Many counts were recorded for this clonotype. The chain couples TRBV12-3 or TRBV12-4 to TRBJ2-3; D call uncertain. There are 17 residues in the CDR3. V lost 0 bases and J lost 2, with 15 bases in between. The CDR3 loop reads CASSLAPGVDATDTQYF. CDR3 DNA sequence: TGTGCCAGCAGTTTAGCCCCCGGAGTCGACGCCACAGATACGCAGTATTTT.